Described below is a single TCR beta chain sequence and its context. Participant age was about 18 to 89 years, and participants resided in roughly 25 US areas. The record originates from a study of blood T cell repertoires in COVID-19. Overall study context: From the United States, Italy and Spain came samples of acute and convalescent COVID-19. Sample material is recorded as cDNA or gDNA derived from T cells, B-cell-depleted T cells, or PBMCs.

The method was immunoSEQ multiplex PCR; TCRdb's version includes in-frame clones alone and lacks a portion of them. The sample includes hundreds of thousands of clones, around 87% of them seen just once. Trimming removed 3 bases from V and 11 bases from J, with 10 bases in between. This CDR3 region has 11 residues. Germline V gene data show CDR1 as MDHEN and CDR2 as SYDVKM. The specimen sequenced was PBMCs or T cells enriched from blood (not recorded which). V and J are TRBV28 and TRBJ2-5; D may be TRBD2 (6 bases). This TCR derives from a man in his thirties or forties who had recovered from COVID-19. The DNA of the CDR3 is TGTGCCAGCAGTTTGAGTGGGAGGCAGTACTTC. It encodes CASSLSGRQYF.